Listed here is a single T cell receptor (beta chain). Its antigen is still unknown. Using immunoSEQ multiplex PCR, the repertoire was profiled, and TCRdb retains in-frame clones only, with some absent. The data contain about 26,000 clones, approximately 69% of them singletons. Two lung cancer pathologists independently confirmed each histologic diagnosis. This sample is part of a study of immune evolution from preneoplasia to lung adenocarcinoma. General study findings and limits: Highest clonality occurred in KRAS-mutant, not EGFR-mutant or double wild-type, nodules. From normal lung to invasive adenocarcinoma, top clone frequencies appeared to decrease.

This TCR was sampled from a person between 55 and 70 years old with invasive lung adenocarcinoma. Some clones in this sample may be carry-over from other donors' samples. The sequenced material came from FFPE invasive lung adenocarcinoma tissue.

The CDR3: CAWSIGFGQGFWSGANVLTF. In nucleotides, the CDR3 is TGTGCCTGGAGCATAGGATTCGGTCAGGGGTTTTGGTCTGGGGCCAACGTCCTGACTTTC. J is TRBJ2-6 and V is TRBV30, with a possible D match to TRBD1 (6 bases). Trimming removed 3 bases at V and 1 base at J, with 25 bases between. CDR3 length: 20 residues. Germline assignment: CDR1 GTSNPN and CDR2 SVGIG (reference sequence).